The 27 T cell receptor beta chains listed next were all sequenced from one sample in a study of blood T cells in healthy people across ages. Through a sample-barcoded 5' primer and a J-beta primer mix, a second PCR was run for about 6 to 12 cycles. TCRdb passed the 5' RACE reads through MiXCR, listing each CDR3 protein once. The sample has roughly 1.7 million distinct CDR3 sequences, about 32% seen once. Sequencing was done on a sample of blood. The receptors here all came from a woman aged 25-40 years in good health.

This clonotype was counted at least ten times. The chain has TRBV20-1 and TRBJ1-5; 11 nucleotides line up with TRBD1. After removal of 4 bases from V and 3 bases from J, the junction contained 5 bases not matched to a gene. The CDR3 has 15 amino acids. The germline CDR1 and CDR2 sequences are DFQATT and SNEGSKA (reference sequence). The CDR3 DNA reads as TGCAGTGCTAAAGGGGACAGGGGGTACAATCAGCCCCAGCATTTT. The encoded protein is CSAKGDRGYNQPQHF.

The chain is built from TRBV7-9 and TRBJ2-7; D uncertain. The V gene's germline CDR1 is SEHNR and CDR2 FQNEAQ (reference sequence). CDR3 size: 12 residues. V was trimmed by 5 bases and J by 3 bases, leaving 8 bases between them. In DNA, the CDR3 is TGTGCCAGCAGCCCCCATGTCTACGAGCAGTACTTC. This translates into CASSPHVYEQYF. The whole variable domain, filled in from reference TRBV7-9 and TRBJ2-7, reads DTGVSQNPRHKITKRGQNVTFRCDPISEHNRLYWYRQTLGQGPEFLTYFQNEAQLEKSRLLSDRFSAERPKGSFSTLEIQRTEQGDSAMYLCASSPHVYEQYFGPGTRLTVT.

CDR3 bases: TGCGCCAGCAGCCCTTGGTCAGGGGGAAGGAACACTGAAGCTTTCTTT. Translation: CASSPWSGGRNTEAFF. The chain uses TRBV5-1 and TRBJ1-1, with 7 bases that match TRBD1. Trimming took 4 bases from V and 1 from J; bases not matched to a gene: 10. This CDR3 has 16 residues. Looked up from germline, CDR1 is SGHRS and CDR2 is YFSETQ.

This chain uses TRBV7-3 with TRBJ2-1, with D uncertain. Trimming removed 5 bases at V and 10 bases at J, with 12 bases between. The length of the CDR3 is 12 residues. From germline, CDR1 is SGHTA and CDR2 FQGTGA. CDR3 region: CASSMGRSEQFF. The DNA of the CDR3 is TGTGCCAGCAGCATGGGCCGTAGCGAGCAGTTCTTC.

The rearrangement uses TRBV18 and TRBJ2-3; 8 bases map to TRBD2. This CDR3 spans 17 amino acids. The junction had 14 bases not matched to a gene; V was cut back by 6 bases and J by 3 bases. Per the germline V gene, CDR1 is KGHSH and CDR2 is LQKENI. This CDR3 reads CASSHQPDSGVTDTQYF. The CDR3 DNA reads TGTGCCAGCTCCCACCAGCCTGATAGCGGGGTGACAGATACGCAGTATTTT.

This clonotype was found many times. This chain links TRBV12-3 or TRBV12-4 with TRBJ2-7, with D perhaps assigned TRBD1 or TRBD2 (5 bases each). This CDR3 region has 15 residues. Trimming stripped 6 bases from V and 2 bases from J, with 17 bases between. The CDR3 region is CASSQGPPIAYEQYF. Here the CDR3 DNA reads TGTGCCAGCAGCCAGGGACCGCCAATAGCCTACGAGCAGTACTTC.

The chain couples TRBV5-5 to TRBJ1-2; D unresolved. The CDR3 covers 12 residues. Per germline, CDR1 SGHKS and CDR2 YYEKEE (reference sequence). The V end was cut by 3 bases, the J end by 4 bases, with 7 bases between. In DNA, the CDR3 is TGTGCCAGCAGCTACCTCCTCTATGGCTACACCTTC. This codes for CASSYLLYGYTF.

Points on this clonotype: A much larger clone lies a single base off, so this may be a read error. The J gene is TRBJ2-7, the V gene TRBV20-1, with D possibly TRBD2 on 5 matching bases. The CDR3 has 14 residues. V was clipped by 1 base and J by 3 bases, with 13 bases between them. Germline V lookup: CDR1 DFQATT, CDR2 SNEGSKA (reference sequence). In nucleotides, the CDR3 is TGCAGTGCTAGAGGGCCTCTTGGAGGCTACGAGCAGTACTTC. This encodes CSARGPLGGYEQYF.

This clonotype was recorded a few times. The chain carries TRBV5-1 and TRBJ2-3; 8 nucleotides agree with TRBD1. There are 16 residues in the CDR3. V was pared by 4 bases and J by 3 bases, with 10 bases of the junction left unmatched. CDR1 is SGHRS, CDR2 YFSETQ, per germline. The DNA for the CDR3 is TGCGCCAGCAGCACGACAGGGGATAGGAGAACAGATACGCAGTATTTT. Translation: CASSTTGDRRTDTQYF.

This clonotype was seen at least ten times. This chain connects TRBV4-1 to TRBJ2-7, with TRBD2 identical over 8 bases. The CDR3 is 15 amino acids. In germline, CDR1 is MGHRA, CDR2 YSYEKL. V shed 1 base and J 1 base; nucleotides not matched to a gene: 3. The CDR3 region is CASSQGGGRSYEQYF. CDR3 nucleotide sequence: TGCGCCAGCAGCCAAGGCGGGGGGAGGTCCTACGAGCAGTACTTC.

The genes are TRBV12-3 or TRBV12-4 and TRBJ2-2; D possibly matches TRBD1 or TRBD2 (6 bases each). The CDR3 runs 13 residues. Between the trimmed V and J ends, which lost 7 bases and 6 bases, there was a span of 12 bases. The CDR3 here is CASMGGSAGELFF. CDR3 nucleotide sequence: TGTGCCAGCATGGGGGGCAGCGCCGGGGAGCTGTTTTTT.

This clonotype occurred a few times. J is TRBJ2-7 and V is TRBV5-6, with a weak D call TRBD1 (5 bases). V dropped 1 base and J dropped 5 bases, with 13 bases sitting between them. Looked up from germline, CDR1 is SGHDT and CDR2 is YYEEEE. There are 14 residues in the CDR3. Here the CDR3 DNA reads TGTGCCAGCAGCTTGTCGTCAGGGCACGACGAGCAGTACTTC. Translating it yields CASSLSSGHDEQYF.

This chain connects TRBV12-3 or TRBV12-4 to TRBJ2-7, with 7 bases matching TRBD1. This CDR3 region has 14 residues. V was pared by 6 bases and J by 4 bases, with 9 bases of the junction left unmatched. The CDR3 DNA sequence: TGTGCCAGCAGGAGACAGGGAGATGGATACGAGCAGTACTTC. Its protein is CASRRQGDGYEQYF.

This clonotype was counted only a few times. The germline gene is not matched at one end of the junction; a read error may be the cause. J is TRBJ2-1 and V is TRBV27, with TRBD2 identical over 11 bases. The CDR3 runs to 17 residues. Germline loops: CDR1 MNHEY, CDR2 SMNVEV (reference sequence). CDR3 bases: TGTGCCACCAGTTCCCTAACTAGCGGGAGATTTAACAATGAGCAGTTCTTC. The encoded protein is CATSSLTSGRFNNEQFF.

At least ten counts were recorded for this clonotype. V gene TRBV4-1 combines with J gene TRBJ2-1; 11 bases match TRBD2. The germline CDR1 and CDR2 sequences are MGHRA and YSYEKL. This CDR3 has 15 amino acids. The V segment lost 4 bases and the J segment 5 bases; nucleotides outside the gene matches: 4. CDR3 bases: TGCGCCAGCAGCCGTGCTAGCGGGGGGAACAATGAGCAGTTCTTC. Encoded protein: CASSRASGGNNEQFF.

This clonotype has just a few counts. The genes are TRBV7-9 and TRBJ2-5; 10 bases line up with TRBD2. The CDR3 has 13 amino acids. Germline V gives CDR1 SEHNR, CDR2 FQNEAQ (reference sequence). Trimming at V came to 5 bases and at J to 11 bases, leaving 8 bases not matched to a gene. CDR3 region: CASSRPSGGLQYF. CDR3 in DNA: TGTGCCAGCAGCCGCCCTAGCGGGGGCCTGCAGTACTTC. The variable domain in full, completed from reference TRBV7-9 and TRBJ2-5, reads DTGVSQNPRHKITKRGQNVTFRCDPISEHNRLYWYRQTLGQGPEFLTYFQNEAQLEKSRLLSDRFSAERPKGSFSTLEIQRTEQGDSAMYLCASSRPSGGLQYFGPGTRLLVL.

The chain joins TRBV24-1 to TRBJ2-1, with TRBD2 identical over 9 bases. The CDR3 runs to 16 residues. J gave up 8 bases and V 3 bases, and 10 bases lay outside the gene matches. CDR1 is KGHDR, CDR2 SFDVKD, per germline. The CDR3 protein is CATSDPLAGDSHEQFF. DNA for the CDR3: TGTGCCACCAGTGATCCTTTAGCGGGAGATAGCCATGAGCAGTTCTTC.

The rearrangement uses TRBV9 and TRBJ2-5; D may be TRBD1 or TRBD2 (6 bases each). The CDR3 loop spans 15 amino acids. Deletions cut 0 bases from V and 2 bases from J, with 11 bases between. Germline assignment: CDR1 SGDLS and CDR2 YYNGEE. CDR3 nucleotides: TGTGCCAGCAGCGTAGACGGGGGCCTACAAGAGACCCAGTACTTC. Its translation: CASSVDGGLQETQYF.

This clonotype came up a few times. The chain combines TRBV5-1 with TRBJ1-4; D is unclear. The CDR3 is made up of 14 amino acids. Trimming shortened V by 4 bases and J by 4 bases, and 11 bases separated the two germline ends. Germline CDR1 SGHRS, CDR2 YFSETQ. In DNA, the CDR3 is TGCGCCAGCAGCCCCCTGCAGCGTAATGAAAAACTGTTTTTT. Translation gives CASSPLQRNEKLFF.

This clonotype was counted a few times. This chain uses TRBV9 with TRBJ2-1, with TRBD2 as a possible D gene (6 bases). This CDR3 has 15 amino acids. V was shortened by 4 bases and J by 2 bases, with 13 bases between the two germline ends. Germline assignment: CDR1 SGDLS and CDR2 YYNGEE. The CDR3 nucleotides are TGTGCCAGCAGCCCCGCCCCGGGGGCCTACAATGAGCAGTTCTTC. The encoded protein is CASSPAPGAYNEQFF.

This clonotype was recorded a few times. The chain employs TRBV12-3 or TRBV12-4 and TRBJ2-1, with D perhaps matching TRBD2 (6 bases). V dropped 7 bases and J dropped 0 bases, with 13 bases sitting between them. The CDR3 spans 15 residues. In DNA, the CDR3 is TGTGCCAGCACTGGGGGGTTAAGCTCCTACAATGAGCAGTTCTTC. It codes for CASTGGLSSYNEQFF.

The chain combines TRBV7-8 with TRBJ2-7; the match to TRBD2 covers 7 bases. V trimming: 5 bases; J trimming: 3 bases; junction bases outside the gene matches: 16. In germline, CDR1 is SGHVS, CDR2 FQNEAQ. The CDR3 sequence is 17 residues long. DNA for the CDR3: TGTGCCAGCAGCGTAGGAGCGGGACTCCCGAAAGACTACGAGCAGTACTTC. Translated, it gives CASSVGAGLPKDYEQYF.

This clonotype was picked up a small number of times. The CDR3 region has the DNA TGCAGTGCTAAAGGCTTTGGCGGGAAGGGCTCCTACAATGAGCAGTTCTTC. Protein product: CSAKGFGGKGSYNEQFF. The chain employs TRBV20-1 and TRBJ2-1, with D perhaps matching TRBD2 (6 bases). Germline lookup yields CDR1 DFQATT and CDR2 SNEGSKA (reference sequence). V shed 4 bases and J shed 0 bases, with 19 bases lying between them. This CDR3 is 17 amino acids long.

V gene TRBV7-3 combines with J gene TRBJ2-1; 11 bases map to TRBD1. The CDR3 is made up of 16 amino acids. J gave up 7 bases and V 3 bases, and 8 bases lay outside the gene matches. Germline V lookup: CDR1 SGHTA, CDR2 FQGTGA. The DNA for the CDR3 is TGTGCCAGCAGCTTGGCCGGGACAGGGGGTCCGAATGAGCAGTTCTTC. Translated, it gives CASSLAGTGGPNEQFF.

This clonotype was detected many times. The gene calls are TRBV20-1 and TRBJ2-3, with D perhaps matching TRBD2 (5 bases). Trimming took off 3 bases at V and 1 base at J, with 11 bases between the two ends. Germline CDR1 reads DFQATT; CDR2 reads SNEGSKA (reference sequence). CDR3 length equals 14 residues. The chain's CDR3 is CSARGVGGTDTQYF. The CDR3 coding sequence is TGCAGTGCTAGGGGAGTCGGGGGCACAGATACGCAGTATTTT.

This clonotype was seen only a few times. The V gene is TRBV11-2, the J gene TRBJ2-5; no clear D gene. The V end was cut by 5 bases, the J end by 5 bases, with 18 bases between. The CDR3 spans 15 residues. The V gene's germline CDR1 is SGHAT and CDR2 FQNNGV. CDR3 nucleotide sequence: TGTGCCAGCAGCCCCCAGGTTAGCAGGCGGGAGACCCAGTACTTC. This encodes CASSPQVSRRETQYF.

The gene calls are TRBV30 and TRBJ2-7, with 10 bases fitting TRBD1. The CDR3 extends over 15 amino acids. With 2 bases clipped from V and 5 bases from J, the junction kept 9 bases outside the gene matches. CDR1 and CDR2 (germline): GTSNPN, SVGIG (reference sequence). Written as DNA, the CDR3 is TGTGCCTGGAGTCCCCTGGGACAGGGGTCCCACGAGCAGTACTTC. Its protein is CAWSPLGQGSHEQYF.